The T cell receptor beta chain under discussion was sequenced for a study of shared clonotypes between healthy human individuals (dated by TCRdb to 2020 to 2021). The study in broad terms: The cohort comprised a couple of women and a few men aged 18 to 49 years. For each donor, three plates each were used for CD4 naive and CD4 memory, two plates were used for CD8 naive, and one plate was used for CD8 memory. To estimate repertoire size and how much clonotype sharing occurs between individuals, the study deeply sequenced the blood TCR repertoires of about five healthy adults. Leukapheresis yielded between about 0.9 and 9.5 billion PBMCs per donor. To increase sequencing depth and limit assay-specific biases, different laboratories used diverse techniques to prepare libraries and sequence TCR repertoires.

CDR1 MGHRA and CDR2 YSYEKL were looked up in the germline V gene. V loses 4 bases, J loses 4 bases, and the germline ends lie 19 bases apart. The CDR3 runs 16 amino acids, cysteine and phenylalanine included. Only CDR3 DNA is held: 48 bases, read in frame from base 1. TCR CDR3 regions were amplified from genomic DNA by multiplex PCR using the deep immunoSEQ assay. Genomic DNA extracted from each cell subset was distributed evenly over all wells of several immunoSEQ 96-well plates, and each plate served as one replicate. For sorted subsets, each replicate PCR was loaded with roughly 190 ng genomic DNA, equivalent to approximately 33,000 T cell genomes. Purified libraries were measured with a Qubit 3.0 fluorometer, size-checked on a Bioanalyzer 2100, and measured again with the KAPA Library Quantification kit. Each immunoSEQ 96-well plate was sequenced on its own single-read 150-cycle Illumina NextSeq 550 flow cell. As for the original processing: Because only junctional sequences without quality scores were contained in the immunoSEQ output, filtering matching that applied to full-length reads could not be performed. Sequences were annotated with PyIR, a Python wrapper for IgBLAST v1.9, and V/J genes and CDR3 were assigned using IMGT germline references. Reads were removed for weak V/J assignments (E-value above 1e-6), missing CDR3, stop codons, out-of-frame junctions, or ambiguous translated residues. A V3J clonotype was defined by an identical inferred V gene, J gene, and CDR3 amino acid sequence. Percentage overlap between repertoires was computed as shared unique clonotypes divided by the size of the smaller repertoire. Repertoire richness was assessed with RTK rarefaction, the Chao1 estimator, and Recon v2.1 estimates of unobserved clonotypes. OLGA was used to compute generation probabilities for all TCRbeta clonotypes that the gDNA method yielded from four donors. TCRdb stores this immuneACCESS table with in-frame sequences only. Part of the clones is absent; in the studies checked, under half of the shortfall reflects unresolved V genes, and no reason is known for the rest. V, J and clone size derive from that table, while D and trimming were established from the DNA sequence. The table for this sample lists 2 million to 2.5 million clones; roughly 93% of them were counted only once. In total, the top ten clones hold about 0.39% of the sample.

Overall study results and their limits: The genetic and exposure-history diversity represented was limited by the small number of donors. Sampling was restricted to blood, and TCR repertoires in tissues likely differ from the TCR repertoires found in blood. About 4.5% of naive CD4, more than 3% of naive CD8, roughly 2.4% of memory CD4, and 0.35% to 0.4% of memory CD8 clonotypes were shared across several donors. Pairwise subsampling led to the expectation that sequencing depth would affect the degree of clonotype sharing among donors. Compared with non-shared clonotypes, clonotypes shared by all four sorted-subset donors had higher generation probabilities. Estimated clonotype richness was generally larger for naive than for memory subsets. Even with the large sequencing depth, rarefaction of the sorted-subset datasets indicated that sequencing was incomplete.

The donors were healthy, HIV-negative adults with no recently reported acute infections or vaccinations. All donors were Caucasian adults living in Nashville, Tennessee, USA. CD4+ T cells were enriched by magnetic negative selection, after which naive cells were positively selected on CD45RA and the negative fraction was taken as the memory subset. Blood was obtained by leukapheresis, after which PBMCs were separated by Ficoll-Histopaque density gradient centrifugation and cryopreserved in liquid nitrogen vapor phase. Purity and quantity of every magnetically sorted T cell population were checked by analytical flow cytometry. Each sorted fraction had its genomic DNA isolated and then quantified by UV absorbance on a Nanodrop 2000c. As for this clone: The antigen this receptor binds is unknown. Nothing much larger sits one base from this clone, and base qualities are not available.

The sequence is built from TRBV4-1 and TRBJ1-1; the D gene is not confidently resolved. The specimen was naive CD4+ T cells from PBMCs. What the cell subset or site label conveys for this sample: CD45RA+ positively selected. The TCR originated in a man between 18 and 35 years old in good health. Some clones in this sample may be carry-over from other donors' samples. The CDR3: CASSLWGTPPGTEAFF. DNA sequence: TGCGCCAGCAGCCTCTGGGGAACTCCCCCAGGCACTGAAGCTTTCTTT.